These T cell receptor beta chains were read from a single sample in a study of blood T cell repertoires in COVID-19. Profiled with immunoSEQ multiplex PCR; TCRdb holds only in-frame clones, not every one. The sample holds about 34,000 clones, 75% to 80% seen once. Sequenced sample: peripheral blood. Receptors originate from a human donor in a cohort sampled during active COVID-19. CDR3s include the opening cysteine and the closing phenylalanine or tryptophan. D genes are given only for firm matches. Some rows have no size entry. The others give once, few or many, or a class for an expanded clone.

18	-	TRBV29-1	TRBD1	TRBJ1-5	CSVEVMLGGQGAMQPQHF	TGCAGCGTTGAAGTTATGTTAGGGGGCCAGGGGGCGATGCAGCCCCAGCATTTT
13	-	TRBV29-1	-	TRBJ2-5	CSFGGHDQETQYF	TGCAGCTTTGGGGGACATGACCAAGAGACCCAGTACTTC
14	-	TRBV5-1	-	TRBJ1-4	CASSPRTSNEKLFF	TGCGCCAGCAGCCCAAGGACATCTAATGAAAAACTGTTTTTT
16	once	TRBV5-1	TRBD1	TRBJ1-2	CASSAAPGQELYGYTF	TGCGCCAGCAGCGCGGCTCCGGGACAGGAACTCTATGGCTACACCTTC
17	few	TRBV5-1	-	TRBJ1-1	CASSLSNRLAGGTEAFF	TGCGCCAGCAGCTTATCAAATCGTTTGGCGGGGGGGACTGAAGCTTTCTTT
13	few	TRBV6-6	-	TRBJ1-2	CASSYGDISGYTF	TGTGCCAGCAGTTACGGGGACATCTCGGGCTACACCTTC
17	once	TRBV18	TRBD2	TRBJ2-5	CASSPPRGLAGGETQYF	TGTGCCAGCTCACCACCCCGAGGACTAGCGGGAGGAGAGACCCAGTACTTC
13	-	TRBV24-1	TRBD2	TRBJ2-1	CATSGGSYNEQFF	TGTGCCACCTCGGGGGGCTCCTACAATGAGCAGTTCTTC
14	-	TRBV28	-	TRBJ1-1	CASSTPGNRGQAFF	TGTGCCAGCAGTACTCCCGGGAACCGAGGTCAAGCTTTCTTT
16	once	TRBV5-4	-	TRBJ1-3	CASSPTQGYSGNTIYF	TGTGCCAGCAGCCCAACTCAGGGGTATTCTGGAAACACCATATATTTT
17	once	TRBV28	TRBD2	TRBJ2-3	CASSSPRGGEYGDTQYF	TGTGCCAGCAGTTCGCCCCGGGGGGGGGAGTATGGAGATACGCAGTATTTT
13	-	TRBV15	-	TRBJ2-4	CATSLGGQNIQYF	TGTGCCACCAGCCTGGGGGGACAAAACATTCAGTACTTC
14	-	TRBV9	-	TRBJ2-1	CASSVGGLAAEQFF	TGTGCCAGCAGCGTAGGGGGGCTAGCTGCTGAGCAGTTCTTC
12	-	TRBV2	-	TRBJ2-7	CASRDRLYEQYF	TGTGCCAGCAGGGACAGATTATACGAGCAGTACTTC
13	few	TRBV2	-	TRBJ1-6	CASSYGTNSPLHF	TGTGCCAGCAGTTATGGGACAAATTCACCCCTCCACTTT
15	-	TRBV5-5	-	TRBJ1-1	CASSLGGGAFTEAFF	TGTGCCAGCAGCTTGGGTGGGGGCGCCTTCACTGAAGCTTTCTTT
13	-	TRBV19	TRBD1	TRBJ2-7	CASSTDRGGEQYF	TGTGCCAGTAGTACGGACAGGGGGGGCGAGCAGTACTTC
16	-	TRBV10-2	TRBD2	TRBJ2-1	CASSPTRTSGSHEQFF	TGCGCCAGCAGTCCCACCAGGACTAGCGGGTCCCATGAGCAGTTCTTC
14	-	TRBV6-5	TRBD1	TRBJ1-1	CASKSGQISTEAFF	TGTGCCAGCAAATCGGGACAGATAAGCACTGAAGCTTTCTTT
14	-	TRBV6-2/TRBV6-3	TRBD2	TRBJ2-1	CASSPLAGALEQFF	TGTGCCAGCAGTCCCTTAGCGGGAGCCTTAGAGCAGTTCTTC
16	-	TRBV5-8	TRBD1	TRBJ2-3	CASSLRQGMYTDTQYF	TGTGCCAGCAGCTTGCGACAGGGGATGTACACAGATACGCAGTATTTT
16	-	TRBV5-1	-	TRBJ1-2	CASSSNTLTGSNGYTF	TGCGCCAGCAGCTCCAATACTCTGACAGGATCTAATGGCTACACCTTC
17	-	TRBV19	TRBD1	TRBJ2-1	CASSSGTGALHYNEQFF	TGTGCCAGTAGCTCCGGGACAGGGGCACTTCACTACAATGAGCAGTTCTTC
14	-	TRBV3-1/TRBV3-2	-	TRBJ2-5	CASSQGRGQETQYF	TGTGCCAGCAGCCAGGGGAGGGGGCAAGAGACCCAGTACTTC
14	-	TRBV27	-	TRBJ1-4	CASSGRNPNEKLFF	TGTGCCAGCAGCGGCAGGAACCCAAATGAAAAACTGTTTTTT
12	-	TRBV6-2/TRBV6-3	TRBD2	TRBJ2-7	CASSPALAGADF	TGTGCCAGCAGTCCCGCACTAGCGGGAGCAGACTTC
14	once	TRBV5-1	-	TRBJ2-3	CASSLERREDTQYF	TGCGCCAGCAGCTTGGAGAGGCGAGAAGATACGCAGTATTTT
15	-	TRBV30	-	TRBJ2-7	CAWTRGLGAAYEQYF	TGTGCCTGGACTAGGGGGTTAGGAGCCGCATACGAGCAGTACTTC
14	-	TRBV2	TRBD1	TRBJ1-1	CASSWDRLITEAFF	TGTGCCAGCAGTTGGGACAGGCTGATCACTGAAGCTTTCTTT
18	few	TRBV6-2/TRBV6-3	-	TRBJ2-1	CASSYSSSRGPLYNEQFF	TGTGCCAGCAGTTACTCGAGTAGCCGCGGGCCCCTCTACAATGAGCAGTTCTTC
14	once	TRBV7-2	-	TRBJ2-3	CASSLGGGSNTQYF	TGTGCCAGCAGCTTGGGCGGAGGATCGAATACGCAGTATTTT
15	-	TRBV2	TRBD1	TRBJ1-1	CASSVGDRGYTEAFF	TGTGCCAGCAGTGTGGGGGACAGGGGGTACACTGAAGCTTTCTTT
15	-	TRBV19	TRBD2	TRBJ2-2	CASNNKLAGAGELFF	TGTGCCAGTAACAACAAACTAGCGGGAGCCGGGGAGCTGTTTTTT
14	once	TRBV7-2	TRBD2	TRBJ2-7	CASSATGTIYEQYF	TGTGCCAGCAGCGCCACCGGGACTATCTACGAGCAGTACTTC
20	-	TRBV6-4	TRBD1	TRBJ1-1	CASSDIRPRTGNVVGTEAFF	TGTGCCAGCAGTGACATCCGCCCAAGGACAGGGAATGTAGTTGGCACTGAAGCTTTCTTT
15	-	TRBV28	-	TRBJ2-3	CASSPGGGRADTQYF	TGTGCCAGCAGTCCCGGAGGGGGCCGGGCAGATACGCAGTATTTT
15	-	TRBV4-1	-	TRBJ2-7	CASSQYVGSAYEQYF	TGCGCCAGCAGCCAATATGTTGGGAGTGCCTACGAGCAGTACTTC
14	-	TRBV5-4	-	TRBJ2-3	CASHAPRGSGTQYF	TGTGCCAGCCACGCCCCTAGGGGCTCGGGTACGCAGTATTTT
17	-	TRBV13	TRBD2	TRBJ2-3	CASSLVGLAGVSDTQYF	TGTGCCAGCAGCTTAGTGGGACTAGCGGGGGTTTCAGATACGCAGTATTTT
16	few	TRBV6-5	TRBD1	TRBJ1-2	CASSYFRTGGGYGYTF	TGTGCCAGCAGTTACTTCAGGACAGGGGGTGGCTATGGCTACACCTTC
14	-	TRBV4-2	TRBD1	TRBJ2-7	CASSPRTGGHEQYF	TGTGCCAGCAGCCCAAGGACAGGGGGCCACGAGCAGTACTTC
16	once	TRBV4-1	TRBD2	TRBJ2-5	CASSQDPGGSPETQYF	TGCGCCAGCAGCCAAGACCCGGGAGGGTCCCCAGAGACCCAGTACTTC
16	-	TRBV28	-	TRBJ2-4	CASSSLQGLAKNIQYF	TGTGCCAGCAGTTCCCTCCAGGGTTTGGCCAAAAACATTCAGTACTTC
16	-	TRBV11-2	TRBD1	TRBJ2-7	CASSIRGLAIIYEQYF	TGTGCCAGCAGCATTAGGGGGCTAGCCATAATCTACGAGCAGTACTTC
15	-	TRBV6-5	-	TRBJ1-2	CASSRQSRNGYGYTF	TGTGCCAGCAGCCGACAGTCCCGAAATGGGTATGGCTACACCTTC
16	-	TRBV19	TRBD1	TRBJ2-1	CASSPLDRESYNEQFF	TGTGCCAGTAGTCCCCTGGACAGGGAGTCCTACAATGAGCAGTTCTTC
18	-	TRBV10-3	TRBD1	TRBJ1-2	CAIRKSVAAGTGGRGYTF	TGTGCCATCAGAAAAAGCGTTGCGGCCGGGACAGGGGGCAGAGGCTACACCTTC
13	-	TRBV6-5	-	TRBJ2-2	CASSRDSQGELFF	TGTGCCAGCAGCCGGGACTCCCAGGGGGAGCTGTTTTTT
15	-	TRBV5-6	TRBD2	TRBJ2-5	CASSLRAGVAETQYF	TGTGCCAGCAGCCTGAGAGCGGGAGTCGCAGAGACCCAGTACTTC
15	-	TRBV27	-	TRBJ2-7	CASSLGWESSYEQYF	TGTGCCAGCAGTTTAGGATGGGAGAGCTCCTACGAGCAGTACTTC
15	-	TRBV7-2	TRBD1	TRBJ2-7	CASSLGGQDYYEQYF	TGTGCCAGCAGCTTAGGGGGACAGGATTACTACGAGCAGTACTTC
17	-	TRBV28	TRBD1	TRBJ1-2	CASSSRDRGQANYGYTF	TGTGCCAGCAGTTCCCGGGACAGGGGTCAGGCTAACTATGGCTACACCTTC
13	-	TRBV7-2	-	TRBJ1-2	CASSWGLGAGYTF	TGTGCCAGCAGCTGGGGGCTGGGAGCGGGCTACACCTTC
14	few	TRBV6-5	-	TRBJ2-2	CASSYGGHTGELFF	TGTGCCAGCAGTTACGGCGGGCACACCGGGGAGCTGTTTTTT
15	few	TRBV5-1	-	TRBJ1-1	CASSWGLWQNTEAFF	TGCGCCAGCAGCTGGGGGCTTTGGCAGAACACTGAAGCTTTCTTT
16	-	TRBV6-5	TRBD2	TRBJ2-3	CASSFTSGGAADTQYF	TGTGCCAGCAGTTTTACTAGCGGGGGGGCTGCGGATACGCAGTATTTT
16	-	TRBV5-1	TRBD2	TRBJ2-1	CASSLALGTSGAEQFF	TGCGCCAGCAGCTTGGCCTTAGGGACTAGCGGGGCTGAGCAGTTCTTC
15	-	TRBV27	TRBD2	TRBJ2-7	CASSSTGTSLYEQYF	TGTGCCAGCAGTTCGACCGGGACTAGCTTGTACGAGCAGTACTTC
13	-	TRBV12-5	-	TRBJ1-1	CASGLEAGQEAFF	TGTGCTAGTGGTTTGGAGGCAGGGCAAGAAGCTTTCTTT